This section outlines one TCR beta chain sequence together with its context. Adults between roughly 18 and 90 years of age took part from about two dozen US areas. The sample comes from a study of blood T cell repertoires in COVID-19. Using immunoSEQ multiplex PCR, the repertoire was profiled, and TCRdb retains in-frame clones only, with some absent. In the table there are a few hundred thousand clones, around 90% of which are singletons. The sequencing sample was made of PBMCs or T cells enriched from blood (not recorded which). The receptor was derived from a woman younger than 30 with acute COVID-19.

CDR3 amino acids: CASSLRGMVNTEAFF. CDR3 DNA: TGTGCCAGCAGCTTAAGGGGGATGGTGAACACTGAAGCTTTCTTT. The rearrangement joins TRBV11-3 to TRBJ1-1; D is perhaps TRBD1 (6 bases). The germline V gene encodes CDR1 SGHNT and CDR2 YENEEA. Trimming removed 2 bases from V and 0 bases from J, with 10 bases in between. The CDR3 sequence is 15 residues long.